The 5 T cell receptor beta chains below come from one sample, sequenced in a study of cytotoxic CD8 clonotypes in ibrutinib-treated CLL. Here immunoSEQ multiplex PCR was the method, and the copy in TCRdb shows in-frame clones only, minus some. The sample contains roughly 220,000 clones, 79% of which appear only once. This specimen was PBMCs, taken after 12 months of ibrutinib treatment. These receptors were obtained from a human donor with chronic lymphocytic leukemia.

The CDR3 DNA reads as TGTGCCAGCAGCCCTAATGCGGGGACCATAAACTATGGCTACACCTTC. It translates to CASSPNAGTINYGYTF. The rearrangement joins TRBV5-4 to TRBJ1-2, with D possibly matching TRBD1 (5 bases). Trimming pared 4 bases from V and 2 bases from J, leaving 18 bases between. This CDR3 has 16 residues. Looked up from germline, CDR1 is SGHNT and CDR2 is YYREEE (reference sequence).

This clone was counted a single time. The V call is TRBV18, the J call TRBJ2-1; the D gene is possibly TRBD1 (5 bases). CDR1 is KGHSH and CDR2 is LQKENI in the germline V gene. The CDR3 runs 15 residues. V was pared by 3 bases and J by 0 bases, with 9 bases between. CDR3 protein: CASSPQGNSYNEQFF. The CDR3 region has the DNA TGTGCCAGCTCACCCCAGGGTAACTCCTACAATGAGCAGTTCTTC.

The chain has TRBV27 and TRBJ2-3; D perhaps matches TRBD2 (7 bases). This CDR3 has 17 residues. CDR1 and CDR2 (germline): MNHEY, SMNVEV (reference sequence). Trimming took off 7 bases at V and 0 bases at J, with 20 bases between the two ends. The DNA of the CDR3 is TGTGCCAGCACCCGTAGGGGAGGGGGGGGAAGCACAGATACGCAGTATTTT. Encoded protein: CASTRRGGGGSTDTQYF.

The chain joins TRBV6-4 to TRBJ1-2; maybe TRBD1 (5 bases). The length of the CDR3 is 13 residues. Per germline, CDR1 MRHNA and CDR2 SNTAGT. V was clipped by 0 bases and J by 6 bases, with 8 bases between them. The DNA for the CDR3 is TGTGCCAGCAGTGACTCTGGGGGGAATGGCTACACCTTC. Translation gives CASSDSGGNGYTF.

The V gene is TRBV28, the J gene TRBJ1-1; a possible D gene is TRBD1 (5 bases). V gave up 5 bases and J gave up 0 bases, with 10 bases separating them. The CDR3 spans 14 residues. Germline assignment: CDR1 MDHEN and CDR2 SYDVKM. This CDR3 is CASSPGTVNTEAFF. As DNA, the CDR3 is TGTGCCAGCAGTCCCGGGACGGTGAACACTGAAGCTTTCTTT.